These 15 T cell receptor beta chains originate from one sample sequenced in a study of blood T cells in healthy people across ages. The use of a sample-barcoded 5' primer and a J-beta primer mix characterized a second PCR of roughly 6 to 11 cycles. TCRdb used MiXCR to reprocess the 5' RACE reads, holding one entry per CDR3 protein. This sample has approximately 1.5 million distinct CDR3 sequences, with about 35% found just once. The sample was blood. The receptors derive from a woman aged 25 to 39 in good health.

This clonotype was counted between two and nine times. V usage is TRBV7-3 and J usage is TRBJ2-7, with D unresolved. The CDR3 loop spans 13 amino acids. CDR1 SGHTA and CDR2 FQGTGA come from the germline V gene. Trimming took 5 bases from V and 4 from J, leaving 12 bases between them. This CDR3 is CASSPASGYEQYF. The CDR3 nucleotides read TGTGCCAGCAGCCCCGCGTCGGGTTACGAGCAGTACTTC.

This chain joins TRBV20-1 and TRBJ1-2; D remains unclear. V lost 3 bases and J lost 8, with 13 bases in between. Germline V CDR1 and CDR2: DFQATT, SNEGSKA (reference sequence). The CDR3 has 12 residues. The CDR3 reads CSASSALWGYTF. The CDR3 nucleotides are TGCAGTGCTAGCTCGGCTCTATGGGGCTACACCTTC.

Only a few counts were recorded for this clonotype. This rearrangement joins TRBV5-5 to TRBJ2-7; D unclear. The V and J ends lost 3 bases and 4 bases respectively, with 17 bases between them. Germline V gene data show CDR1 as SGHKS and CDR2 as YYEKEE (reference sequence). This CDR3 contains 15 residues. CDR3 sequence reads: CASSSAGRILYEQYF. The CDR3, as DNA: TGTGCCAGCAGCTCGGCCGGACGGATCCTTTACGAGCAGTACTTC.

CDR3 coding DNA: TGCAGCGGCCAGGGGTTGGAGAGTAGCACAGATACGCAGTATTTT. Protein product: CSGQGLESSTDTQYF. The V call is TRBV29-1, the J call TRBJ2-3; possible D gene TRBD1, 6 bases. Trimming pared 7 bases from V and 0 bases from J, leaving 17 bases between. CDR3 length equals 15 residues. CDR1 is SQVTM and CDR2 is ANQGSEA in the germline V gene.

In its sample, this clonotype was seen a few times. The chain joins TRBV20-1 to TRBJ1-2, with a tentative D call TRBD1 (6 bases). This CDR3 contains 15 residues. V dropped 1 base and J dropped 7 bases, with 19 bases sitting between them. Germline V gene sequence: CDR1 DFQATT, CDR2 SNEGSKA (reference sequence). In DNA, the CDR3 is TGCAGTGCTAGAGCATTCGAGAGGCAGGGGTCTGGCTACACCTTC. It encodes CSARAFERQGSGYTF.

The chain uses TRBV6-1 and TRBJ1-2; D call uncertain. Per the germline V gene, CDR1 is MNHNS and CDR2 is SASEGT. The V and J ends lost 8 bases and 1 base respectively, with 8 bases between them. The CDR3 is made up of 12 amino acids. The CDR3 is CASLTDNYGYTF. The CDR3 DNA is TGTGCCAGCTTAACAGATAACTATGGCTACACCTTC.

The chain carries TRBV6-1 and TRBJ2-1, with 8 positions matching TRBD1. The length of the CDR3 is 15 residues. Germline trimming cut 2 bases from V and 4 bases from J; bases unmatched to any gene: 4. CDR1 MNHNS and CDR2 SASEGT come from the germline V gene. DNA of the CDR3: TGTGCCAGCAGTGAATGGGGGACAGGATACAATGAGCAGTTCTTC. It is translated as CASSEWGTGYNEQFF.

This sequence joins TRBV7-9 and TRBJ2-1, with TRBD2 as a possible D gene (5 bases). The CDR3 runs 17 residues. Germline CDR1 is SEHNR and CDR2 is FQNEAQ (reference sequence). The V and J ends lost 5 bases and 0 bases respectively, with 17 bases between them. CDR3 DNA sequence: TGTGCCAGCAGCCCCCGAGGAGATCGGGGCTCCTACAATGAGCAGTTCTTC. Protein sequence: CASSPRGDRGSYNEQFF.

Written as DNA, the CDR3 is TGCAGTGCTAACGGGGACACAGATACGCAGTATTTT. Its protein product is CSANGDTDTQYF. V usage is TRBV20-1 and J usage is TRBJ2-3; weak D call: TRBD2 (5 bases). The CDR3 loop spans 12 amino acids. Trimming stripped 4 bases from V and 2 bases from J, with 7 bases between. Germline V lookup: CDR1 DFQATT, CDR2 SNEGSKA (reference sequence).

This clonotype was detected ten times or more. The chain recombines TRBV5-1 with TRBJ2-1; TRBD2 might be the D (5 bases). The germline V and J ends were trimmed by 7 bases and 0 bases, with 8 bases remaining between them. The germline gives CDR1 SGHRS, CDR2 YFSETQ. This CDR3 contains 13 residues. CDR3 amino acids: CASGRGSYNEQFF. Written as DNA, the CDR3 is TGCGCCAGCGGACGGGGCTCCTACAATGAGCAGTTCTTC.

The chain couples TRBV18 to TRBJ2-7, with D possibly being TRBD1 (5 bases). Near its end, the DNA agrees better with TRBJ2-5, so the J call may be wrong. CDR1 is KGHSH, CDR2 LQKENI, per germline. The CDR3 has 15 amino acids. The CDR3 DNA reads TGTGCCAGCTCACCACCAAGAACAGGAAGGGAGACCCAGTACTTC. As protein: CASSPPRTGRETQYF.

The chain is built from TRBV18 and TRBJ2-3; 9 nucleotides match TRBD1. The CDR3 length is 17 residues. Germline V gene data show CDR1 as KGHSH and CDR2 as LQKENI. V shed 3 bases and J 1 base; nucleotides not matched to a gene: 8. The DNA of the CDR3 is TGTGCCAGCTCACCTCAACCCGGGGACAGGGGCACAGATACGCAGTATTTT. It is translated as CASSPQPGDRGTDTQYF.

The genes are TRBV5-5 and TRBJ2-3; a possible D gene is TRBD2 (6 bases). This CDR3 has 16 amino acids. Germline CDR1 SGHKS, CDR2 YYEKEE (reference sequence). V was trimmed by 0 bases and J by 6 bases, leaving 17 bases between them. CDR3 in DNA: TGTGCCAGCAGCTTGGGGGAGGTTCCCCTCCAGGATACGCAGTATTTT. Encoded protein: CASSLGEVPLQDTQYF.

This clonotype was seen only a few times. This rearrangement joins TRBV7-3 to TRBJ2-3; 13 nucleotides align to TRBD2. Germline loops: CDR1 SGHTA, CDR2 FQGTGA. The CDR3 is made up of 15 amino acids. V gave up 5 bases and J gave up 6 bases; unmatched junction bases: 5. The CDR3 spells CASSVTGLAGDTQYF. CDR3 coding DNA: TGTGCCAGCAGCGTTACGGGACTAGCGGGGGATACGCAGTATTTT. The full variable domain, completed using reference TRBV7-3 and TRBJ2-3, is GAGVSQTPSNKVTEKGKYVELRCDPISGHTALYWYRQSLGQGPEFLIYFQGTGAADDSGLPNDRFFAVRPEGSVSTLKIQRTERGDSAVYLCASSVTGLAGDTQYFGPGTRLTVL.

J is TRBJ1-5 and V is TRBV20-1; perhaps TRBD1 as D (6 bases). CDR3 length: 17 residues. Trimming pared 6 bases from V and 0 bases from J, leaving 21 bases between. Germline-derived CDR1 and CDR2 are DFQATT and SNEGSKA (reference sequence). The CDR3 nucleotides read TGCAGTGCCACATTAGGAGGGAGGGGGTATAGCAATCAGCCCCAGCATTTT. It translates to CSATLGGRGYSNQPQHF.